This entry describes one T cell receptor beta chain. Its antigen is undetermined. Trimming cost V 6 bases and J 0 bases; bases outside gene matches: 6. Germline V gene data show CDR1 as KGHDR and CDR2 as SFDVKD. The CDR3 runs 17 residues. These data come from a study of T cell responses to AZD1222 COVID-19 vaccine. Here immunoSEQ multiplex PCR was the method, and the copy in TCRdb shows in-frame clones only, minus some. The sample lists 150,000 to 200,000 clones; 70% to 90% were seen once. Study-level findings and limits: Donors were chiefly white British, with a greater number of females, and clonal diversity was perhaps underestimated. Only a handful of AZD1222 recipients, five to seven in all, had baseline seropositivity.

This receptor was identified in an adult in good health. The source material was peripheral blood, sampled on day 0 of AZD1222 vaccination. The V gene is TRBV24-1, the J gene TRBJ2-5; 13 nucleotides align to TRBD2. Written as DNA, the CDR3 is TGTGCCACCAGTAAACCGGGACTAGCGGGAAACCAAGAGACCCAGTACTTC. Translated: CATSKPGLAGNQETQYF.